The rows below give T cell receptor beta chains drawn from one sample of a study of Graves' ophthalmopathy and Graves' hyperthyroidism. TCRdb recomputed calls from the multiplex PCR reads with MiXCR, one row per CDR3 protein. The sample shows about 210,000 distinct CDR3 sequences, under 30% of them seen only once. Sequenced input: peripheral blood. These receptors all stem from a man in his forties or fifties with Graves' ophthalmopathy. Each CDR3 is given with its conserved first and last residue. Fields, in order: D gene, J gene, V gene, clone size, CDR3 DNA, CDR3 protein. The D gene is left open where the match is weak. Size values are once, few and many counts, or a class for expanded clones, and some rows have none.

.	TRBJ1-1	TRBV3-1	many	TGTGCCAGCAGCTCCCCGGGAGGGGTCGGGACTTTCTTT	CASSSPGGVGTFF
.	TRBJ2-7	TRBV6-1	.	TGTGCCATCTCCGGGACTCCCTACGAGCAGTACTTC	CAISGTPYEQYF
.	TRBJ1-3	TRBV12-3/TRBV12-4	few	TGTGCCAGCAGTCTAGCCTCTGGAAACACCATATATTTT	CASSLASGNTIYF
TRBD1	TRBJ2-5	TRBV5-1	many	TGCGCCAGCAGCTTGCAACAGGGGAACAGGGAGACCCAGTACTTC	CASSLQQGNRETQYF
.	TRBJ1-2	TRBV5-1	.	TGCGCCAGCAGCCTAGAGGGGGGTTTGTCGGAAGGCTACACCTTC	CASSLEGGLSEGYTF
TRBD2	TRBJ2-7	TRBV12-5	.	TGTGCTAGTGCCCATCGGACTAGCGGGAGAATCGGCGAGCAGTACTTC	CASAHRTSGRIGEQYF
.	TRBJ2-7	TRBV6-2/TRBV6-3	.	TGTGCCAGCAGACGGGACTTACCATACGAGCAGTACTTC	CASRRDLPYEQYF
.	TRBJ1-1	TRBV4-3	many	TGCGCCAGCAGCCAAGACGGCAGGTCGAACACTGAAGCTTTCTTT	CASSQDGRSNTEAFF
.	TRBJ2-5	TRBV2	.	TGTGCCAGCAGTCTGGCTGGGGTTACTGAGACCCAGTACTTC	CASSLAGVTETQYF
TRBD2	TRBJ2-2	TRBV6-2/TRBV6-3	many	TGTACCAGCAGTTACTCGCGGGAGAGGGACACCGGGGAGCTGTTTTTT	CTSSYSRERDTGELFF
TRBD1	TRBJ1-1	TRBV9	many	TGTGCCAGCAGCGTAGCTGGCGGGAGGGGGCTTGCTTTCTTT	CASSVAGGRGLAFF
TRBD2	TRBJ2-7	TRBV12-3/TRBV12-4	.	TGTGCCAGCAGTTTGAGCTTCGGACTAGCGGGAGACGAGCAGTACTTC	CASSLSFGLAGDEQYF
.	TRBJ1-1	TRBV6-2/TRBV6-3	.	TGTGCCTGCTCCTTGATAGTTTACACTGAAGCTTTCTTT	CACSLIVYTEAFF
.	TRBJ2-7	TRBV30	.	TGTGCCTGGAGCAGGCTTGAGGGGGACGAGCAGTACTTC	CAWSRLEGDEQYF
.	TRBJ2-7	TRBV3-1	many	TGTGCCAGCAGCCAAGGCAAGATAGGCTACGAGCAGTACTTC	CASSQGKIGYEQYF
.	TRBJ2-7	TRBV12-3/TRBV12-4	.	TGTGCCAGCAGTTCTCTGGGACACCGTTACGAGCAGTACTTC	CASSSLGHRYEQYF
.	TRBJ2-6	TRBV11-1	many	TGTGCCAGCAGCTTAGCGGACGCCTTGGTTGGGGCCAACGTCCTGACTTTC	CASSLADALVGANVLTF
TRBD1	TRBJ1-1	TRBV11-2	few	TGTGCCAGCAGCTTAGGGAGCCAGGGGGCTGTCTACACTGAAGCTTTCTTT	CASSLGSQGAVYTEAFF
.	TRBJ1-5	TRBV7-9	many	TGTGCCAGCAGCACGCAGGGGAGCAATCAGCCCCAGCATTTT	CASSTQGSNQPQHF
TRBD1	TRBJ1-1	TRBV7-9	many	TGTGCCAGCAGCCCCCCGGGACGTGACAGGGGGCCTGAAGCTTTCTTT	CASSPPGRDRGPEAFF
TRBD2	TRBJ2-7	TRBV28	.	TGTGCCAGCAGACCAGAGTGGGGGGGCGAGCAGTACTTC	CASRPEWGGEQYF
TRBD2	TRBJ2-7	TRBV12-3/TRBV12-4	.	TGTGCCAGCAGTCTCGGACTAGCGGGAGGGCAAGCCTACGAGCAGTACTTC	CASSLGLAGGQAYEQYF
TRBD1	TRBJ2-7	TRBV6-1	.	TGTGCCAGCAGCCCCGGGACAGGGAGATACGAGCAGTACTTC	CASSPGTGRYEQYF
.	TRBJ1-2	TRBV18	many	TGTGCCAGCTCACCGAACACTGTGCATGGCTACACCTTC	CASSPNTVHGYTF
.	TRBJ1-3	TRBV9	many	TGTGCCAGCAGCGTAGGTACAGGGTCCCTAAACACCATATATTTT	CASSVGTGSLNTIYF
.	TRBJ1-1	TRBV12-3/TRBV12-4	.	TGTGCCAGCCGAAGAGGGTTTACTGAAGCTTTCTTT	CASRRGFTEAFF
TRBD2	TRBJ2-5	TRBV6-1	.	TGTGCCAGCAGTGGGACTAGCGGCCAAGAGACCCAGTACTTC	CASSGTSGQETQYF
.	TRBJ2-7	TRBV5-1	many	TGCGCCAGCAGCTTCCCCCGCGACAGCGCCTCCTACGAGCAGTACTTC	CASSFPRDSASYEQYF
.	TRBJ2-7	TRBV7-2	many	TGTGCCAGCAGCTTAGCTGGGACTCGATCGGACTACGAGCAGTACTTC	CASSLAGTRSDYEQYF
.	TRBJ2-2	TRBV28	.	TGTGCCAACAGTCCCTTCGGTAGGGGGAACACCGGGGAGCTGTTTTTT	CANSPFGRGNTGELFF
.	TRBJ2-5	TRBV24-1	many	TGTGCCACCAGTGACCCCGGGACCGGACCGCAAGAGACCCAGTACTTC	CATSDPGTGPQETQYF
.	TRBJ1-2	TRBV6-5	many	TGTGCCAGCAGTTACCCTACAGGGTTCGTCGATGGCTACACCTTC	CASSYPTGFVDGYTF
.	TRBJ1-1	TRBV12-3/TRBV12-4	.	TGTGCCAGCGCTGGGGGACTCATGAACACTGAAGCTTTCTTT	CASAGGLMNTEAFF
.	TRBJ2-5	TRBV28	.	TGTGCCAGCAGTTTCGGGCGGGCCGAAGAGACCCAGTACTTC	CASSFGRAEETQYF
TRBD1	TRBJ2-2	TRBV6-1	.	TGTGCCAGCAGGACCGGACAGGGTAACACCGGGGAGCTGTTTTTT	CASRTGQGNTGELFF
.	TRBJ2-3	TRBV11-2	many	TGTGCCAGCAGCTTAGAACCGGGTAATACGCAGTATTTT	CASSLEPGNTQYF
.	TRBJ1-2	TRBV30	.	TGTGCCTGGAGTGTAATGATGGCGTCAGACTACACCTTC	CAWSVMMASDYTF
TRBD1	TRBJ2-6	TRBV20-1	many	TGCAGTGCTAGAGGGGACAGGGATGGGGCCAACGTCCTGACTTTC	CSARGDRDGANVLTF
.	TRBJ1-1	TRBV6-1	.	TGTGCCAGCAGCGAAGAGCCGAGACAGATGAACACTGAAGCTTTCTTT	CASSEEPRQMNTEAFF
.	TRBJ1-2	TRBV10-3	many	TGTGCCATCAGTGAGTCTAACTATGGCTACACCTTC	CAISESNYGYTF
.	TRBJ2-2	TRBV6-5	.	TGTGCCAGCAGTTACTCGAACTGGGAGGAAGCCGGGGAGCTGTTTTTT	CASSYSNWEEAGELFF
.	TRBJ1-1	TRBV28	.	TGTGCCAGCATTAGTGCAGGGCTCACTGAAGCTTTCTTT	CASISAGLTEAFF
TRBD1	TRBJ1-2	TRBV15	many	TGTGCCACCAGCATCGGACAGGGCGCACCTTATGGCTACACCTTC	CATSIGQGAPYGYTF
TRBD1	TRBJ2-7	TRBV27	many	TGTGCCAGCAGTTACAGGGGGCGCGCCTACGAGCAGTACTTC	CASSYRGRAYEQYF
.	TRBJ1-2	TRBV30	many	TGTGCCTGGAGTGGGGCCCGCGACTATGGCTACACCTTC	CAWSGARDYGYTF
TRBD2	TRBJ2-7	TRBV20-1	many	TGCAGTGCTAGGGAGCTAGCGGGAGAGCAGTACTTC	CSARELAGEQYF